This is a list of T cell receptor beta chains from one sample in a study of T cells in Graves' hyperthyroidism and ophthalmopathy. A single record per CDR3 protein comes from TCRdb applying MiXCR to the multiplex PCR reads. This repertoire shows approximately 600,000 distinct CDR3 sequences, less than 25% found once; its top ten account for about 34%. Source material: blood. These TCRs come from a man younger than 40 with Graves' ophthalmopathy. Both conserved end residues are part of each CDR3. The D gene is left open where the match is weak. Expanded clones are given a class, and other clones once, few, many or no size at all.

j_call: TRBJ1-5
v_call: TRBV20-1
d_call: TRBD1
clone_size: few
cdr3_nt: TGCAGTGCTCGGGGACAGATCAATCAGCCCCAGCATTTT
cdr3_aa: CSARGQINQPQHF

j_call: TRBJ2-1
v_call: TRBV6-5
d_call: -
clone_size: once
cdr3_nt: TGTGCCAGCAGTTACACAGCAGGGTATACCTACAATGAGCAGTTCTTC
cdr3_aa: CASSYTAGYTYNEQFF

j_call: TRBJ2-1
v_call: TRBV5-1
d_call: TRBD2
clone_size: many
cdr3_nt: TGCGCCAGCAGCCGAGCGGGAGGTCCCTACAATGAGCAGTTCTTC
cdr3_aa: CASSRAGGPYNEQFF

j_call: TRBJ1-1
v_call: TRBV6-1
d_call: -
clone_size: -
cdr3_nt: TGTGCCAGCAGGGCCGCAGGGAACACTGAAGCTTTCTTT
cdr3_aa: CASRAAGNTEAFF

j_call: TRBJ1-2
v_call: TRBV28
d_call: TRBD1
clone_size: many
cdr3_nt: TGTGCCAGCAGGGTCGACAGGGCGACAGGCTACACCTTC
cdr3_aa: CASRVDRATGYTF

j_call: TRBJ2-3
v_call: TRBV4-2
d_call: -
clone_size: -
cdr3_nt: TGTGCCAGCAGCCCAGCTGGGGGAGACACAGATACGCAGTATTTT
cdr3_aa: CASSPAGGDTDTQYF

j_call: TRBJ2-5
v_call: TRBV7-3
d_call: -
clone_size: -
cdr3_nt: TGTGCCAGCAGCTTGAAGGGGGAGGCGGGAGAGACCCAGTACTTC
cdr3_aa: CASSLKGEAGETQYF

j_call: TRBJ1-1
v_call: TRBV5-1
d_call: TRBD1
clone_size: -
cdr3_nt: TGCGCCAGCACACCTACAGGGGTCGGCACTGAAGCTTTCTTT
cdr3_aa: CASTPTGVGTEAFF

j_call: TRBJ2-5
v_call: TRBV12-3/TRBV12-4
d_call: -
clone_size: -
cdr3_nt: TGTGCCAGCAGTTTATCGGGGAGGGGGACCGAGTACTTC
cdr3_aa: CASSLSGRGTEYF

j_call: TRBJ2-3
v_call: TRBV6-5
d_call: -
clone_size: few
cdr3_nt: TGTGCCAGCAGTTACCAACTGAACGCAGATACGCAGTATTTT
cdr3_aa: CASSYQLNADTQYF

j_call: TRBJ2-7
v_call: TRBV7-8
d_call: TRBD2
clone_size: -
cdr3_nt: TGTGCCAGCAGCCCAGCGGGGGTAGCGGGAGACACCTACGAGCAGTACTTC
cdr3_aa: CASSPAGVAGDTYEQYF

j_call: TRBJ2-3
v_call: TRBV6-1
d_call: -
clone_size: few
cdr3_nt: TGTGCCAGCAGTGGGAACGGGCTAGTAACAGATACGCAGTATTTT
cdr3_aa: CASSGNGLVTDTQYF

j_call: TRBJ2-7
v_call: TRBV12-3/TRBV12-4
d_call: -
clone_size: few
cdr3_nt: -
cdr3_aa: CASSFGAGGTNPEQYF

j_call: TRBJ2-5
v_call: TRBV12-5
d_call: TRBD1
clone_size: few
cdr3_nt: TGTGCTAGTGGTTTTCTGACGGGAACAGGGGGCGAAGAGACCCAGTACTTC
cdr3_aa: CASGFLTGTGGEETQYF

j_call: TRBJ2-1
v_call: TRBV20-1
d_call: -
clone_size: -
cdr3_nt: TGCAGTGCTAGTCATGAGCAGTTCTTC
cdr3_aa: CSASHEQFF

j_call: TRBJ1-1
v_call: TRBV10-3
d_call: TRBD1
clone_size: few
cdr3_nt: TGTGCCATCAGTGCAAATACGGGACAGGCAAACACTGAAGCTTTCTTT
cdr3_aa: CAISANTGQANTEAFF

j_call: TRBJ2-3
v_call: TRBV4-1
d_call: -
clone_size: -
cdr3_nt: TGCGCCAGCAGCCAAAGAGCCAGGGAGTCGAAAGATACGCAGTATTTT
cdr3_aa: CASSQRARESKDTQYF

j_call: TRBJ2-7
v_call: TRBV11-3
d_call: -
clone_size: many
cdr3_nt: TGTGCCAGCAGAAGGCGGGGTAGAAGTTACGAGCAGTACTTC
cdr3_aa: CASRRRGRSYEQYF

j_call: TRBJ2-1
v_call: TRBV30
d_call: TRBD2
clone_size: few
cdr3_nt: TGTGCCTGGAGTGTCCCGATAGCGGGAGGGGTGGATGAGCAGTTCTTC
cdr3_aa: CAWSVPIAGGVDEQFF

j_call: TRBJ1-5
v_call: TRBV2
d_call: TRBD1
clone_size: many
cdr3_nt: TGTGCCAGCAGCACCGGGACAGACCCCCAGGGTGAGCCCCAGCATTTT
cdr3_aa: CASSTGTDPQGEPQHF

j_call: TRBJ2-1
v_call: TRBV24-1
d_call: TRBD2
clone_size: -
cdr3_nt: TGTGCCACCAGTGATCTCCTCGGGACTAGCGGGAGCCCGCTAAGCTCCTACAATGGGCAGTTCTTC
cdr3_aa: CATSDLLGTSGSPLSSYNGQFF

j_call: TRBJ2-7
v_call: TRBV28
d_call: TRBD2
clone_size: few
cdr3_nt: TGTGCCAGCAGGCTCAGGACTAGCGATATCTCCTACGAGCAGTACTTC
cdr3_aa: CASRLRTSDISYEQYF

j_call: TRBJ2-5
v_call: TRBV6-1
d_call: TRBD2
clone_size: -
cdr3_nt: TGTGCCAGCAGGGAGCTAGCGGGAGTAGTAGAGACCCAGTACTTC
cdr3_aa: CASRELAGVVETQYF

j_call: TRBJ2-7
v_call: TRBV30
d_call: -
clone_size: -
cdr3_nt: TGTGCCTGGAGTTGGGCGGAGGGCGAGCAGTACTTC
cdr3_aa: CAWSWAEGEQYF

j_call: TRBJ2-1
v_call: TRBV30
d_call: TRBD2
clone_size: many
cdr3_nt: TGTGCCTGGAGTGTAATAGCGGGTCGCTCCTACAATGAGCAGTTCTTC
cdr3_aa: CAWSVIAGRSYNEQFF

j_call: TRBJ2-1
v_call: TRBV6-1
d_call: -
clone_size: -
cdr3_nt: TGTGCCAGCAGTGAAAGGCTATACCTTGGCGATGAGCAGTTCTTC
cdr3_aa: CASSERLYLGDEQFF

j_call: TRBJ2-2
v_call: TRBV30
d_call: -
clone_size: -
cdr3_nt: TGTGCCTGGAACCCTGCGGGAAACACCGGGGAGCTGTTTTTT
cdr3_aa: CAWNPAGNTGELFF

j_call: TRBJ1-2
v_call: TRBV20-1
d_call: -
clone_size: -
cdr3_nt: TGCAGTGCTAGGGGATCCTCGGAGTCCACCTATGGCTACACCTTC
cdr3_aa: CSARGSSESTYGYTF

j_call: TRBJ2-7
v_call: TRBV4-1
d_call: -
clone_size: many
cdr3_nt: TGCGCCAGCAGCCAAGATGGGACGAGCTCCTACGAGCAGTACTTC
cdr3_aa: CASSQDGTSSYEQYF

j_call: TRBJ2-1
v_call: TRBV12-3/TRBV12-4
d_call: -
clone_size: few
cdr3_nt: TGTGCCAGCAGTGGAAGTGTTGAGCAGTTCTTC
cdr3_aa: CASSGSVEQFF

j_call: TRBJ2-7
v_call: TRBV4-1
d_call: TRBD2
clone_size: few
cdr3_nt: TGCGCCAGCAGCCAAGATTCTAGCGGGAGGGCCGAGCAGTACTTC
cdr3_aa: CASSQDSSGRAEQYF

j_call: TRBJ1-1
v_call: TRBV5-1
d_call: TRBD1
clone_size: once
cdr3_nt: TGCGCCAGCAGCTTGGAGACAGGGGAGGTCACTGAAGCTTTCTTT
cdr3_aa: CASSLETGEVTEAFF

j_call: TRBJ1-6
v_call: TRBV29-1
d_call: -
clone_size: few
cdr3_nt: TGCAGCGTTGTCATGAGCTCCTATAATTCACCCCTCCACTTT
cdr3_aa: CSVVMSSYNSPLHF

j_call: TRBJ2-5
v_call: TRBV20-1
d_call: -
clone_size: -
cdr3_nt: TGCAGTGCTAGAGTCGTCGGGGGACGATTCCAAGAGACCCAGTACTTC
cdr3_aa: CSARVVGGRFQETQYF

j_call: TRBJ2-7
v_call: TRBV12-3/TRBV12-4
d_call: -
clone_size: many
cdr3_nt: TGTGCCAGCAGTTTGAGGCAGGGAACCTCCTACGAGCAGTACTTC
cdr3_aa: CASSLRQGTSYEQYF

j_call: TRBJ2-1
v_call: TRBV7-9
d_call: -
clone_size: -
cdr3_nt: TGTGCCAGCAGCTTCGCGGGGAGCTCCTACAATGAGCAGTTCTTC
cdr3_aa: CASSFAGSSYNEQFF

j_call: TRBJ2-5
v_call: TRBV20-1
d_call: TRBD1
clone_size: -
cdr3_nt: TGCAGTGCTAGGGGGGTGGGGGCAGGGGGAGAGACCCAGTACTTC
cdr3_aa: CSARGVGAGGETQYF

j_call: TRBJ1-1
v_call: TRBV12-3/TRBV12-4
d_call: -
clone_size: -
cdr3_nt: TGTGCCAGCAGTTCCAGGGGCCCAACTGAAGCTTTCTTT
cdr3_aa: CASSSRGPTEAFF

j_call: TRBJ1-2
v_call: TRBV7-9
d_call: -
clone_size: -
cdr3_nt: TGTGCCAGCACCTTTAGGACGGACGGGGGCTACACCTTC
cdr3_aa: CASTFRTDGGYTF

j_call: TRBJ2-1
v_call: TRBV27
d_call: TRBD2
clone_size: few
cdr3_nt: TGTGCCAGCTGGGCTAGCGGGAGGTACAATGAGCAGTTCTTC
cdr3_aa: CASWASGRYNEQFF

j_call: TRBJ2-7
v_call: TRBV19
d_call: TRBD2
clone_size: -
cdr3_nt: TGTGCCAGTAGCGGGGCAGCGGGAGCCAACGAGCAGTACTTC
cdr3_aa: CASSGAAGANEQYF

j_call: TRBJ2-2
v_call: TRBV12-3/TRBV12-4
d_call: -
clone_size: -
cdr3_nt: TGTGCCAGCAGTTACAGGGCCAGGGGCGGGGAGCTGTTTTTT
cdr3_aa: CASSYRARGGELFF

j_call: TRBJ2-1
v_call: TRBV12-3/TRBV12-4
d_call: TRBD2
clone_size: -
cdr3_nt: TGTGCCAGCAGTTTGAGCGCGGGAGGGCCTGATGAGCAGTTCTTC
cdr3_aa: CASSLSAGGPDEQFF

j_call: TRBJ2-7
v_call: TRBV20-1
d_call: TRBD1
clone_size: -
cdr3_nt: TGCAGTGCCCGGGACAGTTCTTCCGAGCAGTACTTC
cdr3_aa: CSARDSSSEQYF

j_call: TRBJ2-7
v_call: TRBV7-8
d_call: -
clone_size: -
cdr3_nt: TGTGCCAGCAGCCTACAGAGGTCGAGCTCCTACGAGCAGTACTTC
cdr3_aa: CASSLQRSSSYEQYF

j_call: TRBJ2-1
v_call: TRBV7-9
d_call: TRBD1
clone_size: few
cdr3_nt: TGTGCCAGCAGATTAGGACAGGGACGCTCCTACAATGAGCAGTTCTTC
cdr3_aa: CASRLGQGRSYNEQFF

j_call: TRBJ2-5
v_call: TRBV4-1
d_call: TRBD2
clone_size: -
cdr3_nt: TGCGCCAGCAGCCAAGAGGGCGGGGGGTCGGAGACCCAGTACTTC
cdr3_aa: CASSQEGGGSETQYF

j_call: TRBJ1-6
v_call: TRBV12-3/TRBV12-4
d_call: -
clone_size: -
cdr3_nt: TGTGCCAGCAGTTCAGTAATGAGGGGGATTGGATCACCCCTCCACTTT
cdr3_aa: CASSSVMRGIGSPLHF

j_call: TRBJ2-7
v_call: TRBV11-2
d_call: -
clone_size: many
cdr3_nt: TGTGCCAGCAGCTTTTACCAGGGACATCGGGCAGGGGAGCAGTACTTC
cdr3_aa: CASSFYQGHRAGEQYF

j_call: TRBJ2-5
v_call: TRBV29-1
d_call: TRBD1
clone_size: -
cdr3_nt: TGCAGCGGAAAAACCGACAGGGGTCAGTACTTC
cdr3_aa: CSGKTDRGQYF

j_call: TRBJ2-5
v_call: TRBV10-2
d_call: -
clone_size: -
cdr3_nt: TGCGCCACCTCCCCTGGGGTGAAAGAGACCCAGTACTTC
cdr3_aa: CATSPGVKETQYF

j_call: TRBJ2-1
v_call: TRBV27
d_call: -
clone_size: -
cdr3_nt: TGTGCCAGCAGTGCGGACAGTGGGAATGAGCAGTTCTTC
cdr3_aa: CASSADSGNEQFF

j_call: TRBJ1-4
v_call: TRBV3-1
d_call: -
clone_size: -
cdr3_nt: TGTGCCAGCAGCCAGGATACAGGGACCCATGAAAAACTGTTTTTT
cdr3_aa: CASSQDTGTHEKLFF

j_call: TRBJ1-5
v_call: TRBV28
d_call: -
clone_size: many
cdr3_nt: TGTGCCAGCAGTTTATCGCCAGGGTATAGCAATCAGCCCCAGCATTTT
cdr3_aa: CASSLSPGYSNQPQHF

j_call: TRBJ1-5
v_call: TRBV30
d_call: -
clone_size: few
cdr3_nt: TGTGCCTGGAAGTGGCAAGGGGTCAATCAGCCCCAGCATTTT
cdr3_aa: CAWKWQGVNQPQHF

j_call: TRBJ2-3
v_call: TRBV6-1
d_call: TRBD1
clone_size: -
cdr3_nt: TGTGCCAGCAGTACGGGGACAGGGGGAGGCCTGCACACAGATACGCAGTATTTT
cdr3_aa: CASSTGTGGGLHTDTQYF

j_call: TRBJ1-2
v_call: TRBV11-2
d_call: TRBD1
clone_size: -
cdr3_nt: TGTGCCAGCAGTTCCGCGGGGACAGTCAGTAACTATGGCTACACCTTC
cdr3_aa: CASSSAGTVSNYGYTF

j_call: TRBJ2-1
v_call: TRBV9
d_call: -
clone_size: -
cdr3_nt: TGTGCCAGCAGCGTAGGGGATAGCGGCACCTCCTACAATGAGCAGTTCTTC
cdr3_aa: CASSVGDSGTSYNEQFF

j_call: TRBJ2-1
v_call: TRBV14
d_call: -
clone_size: -
cdr3_nt: TGTGCCAGCAGCGGCAGGGGCTCCTACGAGCAGTTCTTC
cdr3_aa: CASSGRGSYEQFF

j_call: TRBJ1-1
v_call: TRBV5-5
d_call: -
clone_size: many
cdr3_nt: TGTGCCAGCAGCTTGGGTAGCAGGATGAACACTGAAGCTTTCTTT
cdr3_aa: CASSLGSRMNTEAFF